One and the same sample provided the 5 T cell receptor beta chains below, sequenced in a study of blood T cells in healthy people across ages. Through a sample-barcoded 5' primer and a J-beta primer mix, a second PCR was run for about 6 to 11 cycles. TCRdb redid the calling of the 5' RACE reads with MiXCR, one entry per CDR3 protein. The sample lists fewer than 950,000 distinct CDR3 sequences; roughly 34% were seen once. The material sequenced was blood. Receptors were obtained from a man aged 18 to 30 in good health.

The chain uses TRBV6-6 and TRBJ2-1; perhaps D is TRBD1 or TRBD2 (5 bases each). Germline CDR1 MNHNY, CDR2 SVGAGI (reference sequence). V lost 6 bases to trimming and J lost 14 bases, with 23 bases between them. The CDR3 totals 14 residues. Here the CDR3 reads CASRPPNGAGQEFF. DNA of the CDR3: TGTGCCAGCAGGCCACCCAACGGGGCAGGGCAAGAGTTCTTC.

This clonotype was observed a few times. The V call is TRBV29-1, the J call TRBJ1-1; unclear D gene. V lost 4 bases and J 3 bases, leaving 9 bases between the germline ends. Looked up from germline, CDR1 is SQVTM and CDR2 is ANQGSEA. The CDR3 is made up of 12 amino acids. The CDR3 loop is CSVGVAHTEAFF. For the CDR3, the DNA is TGCAGCGTTGGCGTGGCCCACACTGAAGCTTTCTTT.

Remarks on this clonotype: A single base separates this from a much larger clone, so it may be a read error. The V gene is TRBV29-1, the J gene TRBJ1-2, with D hard to call. Germline V gene lookup returns CDR1 SQVTM and CDR2 ANQGSEA. The CDR3 totals 11 residues. The germline V and J ends were trimmed by 7 bases and 8 bases, with 14 bases remaining between them. CDR3 nucleotide sequence: TGCAGCGGACAAAGCCAGCGCGGCTACACCTTC. Its translation: CSGQSQRGYTF.

The gene calls are TRBV3-1 and TRBJ2-1; D may be TRBD2 (5 bases). V was cut by 4 bases and J by 0 bases, with 7 bases left in between. The CDR3 spans 14 residues. In germline, CDR1 is LGHDT, CDR2 YNNKEL (reference sequence). CDR3 residues: CASSLSDSYNEQFF. The CDR3, as DNA: TGTGCCAGCAGCCTTAGCGACTCCTACAATGAGCAGTTCTTC.

The V call is TRBV4-1, the J call TRBJ2-7; perhaps D is TRBD1 or TRBD2 (5 bases each). Trimming took off 2 bases at V and 3 bases at J, with 20 bases between the two ends. This CDR3 region has 17 residues. The V gene's germline CDR1 is MGHRA and CDR2 YSYEKL. CDR3 protein: CASSQPLGALHHYEQYF. The CDR3 DNA reads as TGCGCCAGCAGCCAACCTCTCGGGGCCCTACATCACTACGAGCAGTACTTC.